This TCR beta chain stems from a study of T cells after yellow fever vaccination. Study at large: The SMART-Seq v4 Ultra Low Input method served to prepare the low-cell-number fractions. Study results and limitations: Peaking faster, on day 5 versus 15, the secondary response was nonetheless weaker.

A universal primer site and UMIs were added as TCR cDNA was made by 5'RACE template switching. TCRdb processed the 5' RACE reads anew with MiXCR; each CDR3 protein has one entry. This table has some 390,000 distinct CDR3 sequences, around 6.4% appearing once. To note about this clonotype: Its target is not known.

Germline trimming cut 0 bases from V and 5 bases from J; bases unmatched to any gene: 11. Germline-derived CDR1 and CDR2 are SGHRS and YFSETQ. The CDR3 runs 19 residues. The TCR comes from a young man who received the YFV17D yellow fever vaccine. The chain links TRBV5-1 to TRBJ2-2; 12 bases fit TRBD2. Source: PBMCs, taken 5 days after the yellow fever booster vaccination. CDR3 protein: CASSLAGTSGCRDTGELFF. As DNA, the CDR3 is TGCGCCAGCAGCTTGGCCGGGACTAGCGGGTGTAGGGATACCGGGGAGCTGTTTTTT.